This T cell receptor (beta chain) was found in a study of graft-versus-host responses after intestinal transplantation. Here immunoSEQ multiplex PCR was the method, and the copy in TCRdb shows in-frame clones only, minus some. The sample shows some 31,000 clones, 70% to 90% of them seen only once. CDR1 and CDR2 from the germline V gene are SGHDT and YYEEEE. This CDR3 region has 14 residues. The ends were cut back, 5 bases at V and 2 bases at J, with 11 bases in the middle. The starting material was PBMCs, obtained about 430 days after intestinal transplantation. This receptor was identified in a human patient who received an intestinal transplant, so some T cells may come from the graft donor. The chain couples TRBV5-6 to TRBJ1-3, with D unresolved. CDR3 DNA: TGTGCCAGCAGAACAGCGGGAGCTGGAAACACCATATATTTT. This encodes CASRTAGAGNTIYF. Supplemented by reference TRBV5-6 and TRBJ1-3, the full variable domain reads DAGVTQSPTHLIKTRGQQVTLRCSPKSGHDTVSWYQQALGQGPQFIFQYYEEEERQRGNFPDRFSGHQFPNYSSELNVNALLLGDSALYLCASRTAGAGNTIYFGEGSWLTVV.